A selection of T cell receptor beta chains follows, all from one sample in a study of cytomegalovirus exposure and HLA in healthy donors. Measured with immunoSEQ multiplex PCR; TCRdb has only the in-frame clones, and not every one. The sample shows 110,000 or so clones, approximately 86% of them seen only once. The sample comprised PBMCs. Receptors were obtained from a man aged 18 to 29 in good health and CMV-seronegative. The conserved cysteine and the conserved F or W are not part of the CDR3 here. Fields, in order: D gene, J gene, V gene, CDR3 protein. D genes are given only for firm matches.

-	TRBJ1-4	TRBV11-2	ASSLLRTVNEKLF
-	TRBJ1-4	TRBV20-1	SARVKRKTV
-	TRBJ1-2	TRBV29-1	SVGRLSPTPYGYT
TRBD1	TRBJ2-7	TRBV19	ASSTIGQGAYEQY
-	TRBJ2-4	TRBV5-6	ASSPGSNIQY
-	TRBJ1-3	TRBV7-2	ASNLWGPRENTIY
-	TRBJ2-1	TRBV7-9	ASSLMGAGSEQF
TRBD2	TRBJ2-7	TRBV2	ASSEGLAGSEQY
TRBD2	TRBJ2-2	TRBV7-2	ASTGSGRARTGELF
TRBD1	TRBJ1-1	TRBV14	ASSRGGGTEAF
TRBD1	TRBJ1-1	TRBV29-1	SVTTGGMNTEAF
-	TRBJ2-3	TRBV30	AWSPMDTQY
-	TRBJ1-3	TRBV6-6	ASRSGGSGNTIY
-	TRBJ1-1	TRBV7-8	ASSLALPWTEAF
-	TRBJ2-7	TRBV5-1	ASRSGLADFYEQY
TRBD1	TRBJ1-1	TRBV10-3	ARSRDRNTEAF
TRBD1	TRBJ2-7	TRBV29-1	SVGTGYGEQY
TRBD1	TRBJ1-5	TRBV6-5	ASSYSDRGNQPQH
TRBD1	TRBJ2-3	TRBV5-1	ASSLAVGQGATDTQY
-	TRBJ2-5	TRBV4-3	ASSQDGGREQETQY
-	TRBJ1-1	TRBV4-3	ASSQDLTLRGTEAF
TRBD2	TRBJ2-3	TRBV5-1	ASSRTVGLALDTQY
TRBD1	TRBJ2-3	TRBV5-1	ASSLTGVGDTQY
-	TRBJ2-2	TRBV27	ASSLSGGELF
-	TRBJ2-1	TRBV7-2	ASSQLETYNEQF
-	TRBJ2-7	TRBV15	ATSRDRSGSSEQY
TRBD1	TRBJ2-7	TRBV19	ASSIDIPGQGSYEQY
TRBD2	TRBJ2-7	TRBV4-3	ASSQERAGFYEQY
TRBD1	TRBJ1-5	TRBV27	ASSGRGRGNQPQH